This T cell receptor (beta chain) was identified during a study of blood T cell repertoires in COVID-19. Participants were aged about 18 to 100 years from 20 to 30 US areas. This CDR3 has 14 amino acids. V lost 2 bases and J lost 0, with 8 bases in between. Germline lookup yields CDR1 LNHNV and CDR2 YYDKDF (reference sequence). Clones were read by immunoSEQ multiplex PCR, and TCRdb kept only the in-frame ones, dropping some. There are around 220,000 clones in the sample; 85% to 90% occur only once, and about 15% lies in the top ten. Sequencing used PBMCs or T cells enriched from blood (not recorded which). The origin of this receptor is a man under 40 who had been exposed to COVID-19. The chain uses TRBV15 and TRBJ2-7, with D tentatively TRBD1 (6 bases). This CDR3 reads CATSRQGSSYEQYF. Here the CDR3 DNA reads TGTGCCACCAGCAGACAGGGGAGCTCCTACGAGCAGTACTTC.